The present T cell receptor beta chain was sequenced within a study of T cell changes during pregnancy in multiple sclerosis. This clone appeared a single time. V lost 0 bases and J lost 0; bases outside the gene matches: 4. The CDR3 totals 17 residues. CDR1 is LGHNT and CDR2 is FRNRAP in the germline V gene. Clones were sequenced by immunoSEQ multiplex PCR, and TCRdb holds only the in-frame ones, with some missing. The sample contains 30,000 to 45,000 clones, over 80% of which appear only once. The gene calls are TRBV12-5 and TRBJ2-1, with 8 bases fitting TRBD2. The sequence was collected from a female donor with multiple sclerosis, enrolled in a pregnancy study. Source: CD8+ T cells from peripheral blood mononuclear cells, taken before pregnancy. The DNA for the CDR3 is TGTGCTAGTGGTTTGGTAGTACTAGCGGACTCCTACAATGAGCAGTTCTTC. Amino acids: CASGLVVLADSYNEQFF.